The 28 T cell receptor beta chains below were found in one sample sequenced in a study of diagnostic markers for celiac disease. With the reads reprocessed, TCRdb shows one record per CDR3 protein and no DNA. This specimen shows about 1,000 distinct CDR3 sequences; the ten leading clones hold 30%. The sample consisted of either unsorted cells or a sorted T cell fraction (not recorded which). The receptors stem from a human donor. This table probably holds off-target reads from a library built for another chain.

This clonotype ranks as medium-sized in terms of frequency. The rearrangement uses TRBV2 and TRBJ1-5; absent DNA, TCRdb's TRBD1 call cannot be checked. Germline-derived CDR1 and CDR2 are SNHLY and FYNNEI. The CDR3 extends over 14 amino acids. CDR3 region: CASSGQAEDQPQHF.

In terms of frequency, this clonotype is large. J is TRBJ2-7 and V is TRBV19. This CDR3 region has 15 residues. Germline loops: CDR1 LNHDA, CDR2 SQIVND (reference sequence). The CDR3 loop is CASSGVGILDYEQYF.

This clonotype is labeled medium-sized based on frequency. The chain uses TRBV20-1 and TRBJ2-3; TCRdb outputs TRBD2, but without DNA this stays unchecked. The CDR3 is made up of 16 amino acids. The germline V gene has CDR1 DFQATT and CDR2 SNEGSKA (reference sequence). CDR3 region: CSVGSNSGIRTDTQYF.

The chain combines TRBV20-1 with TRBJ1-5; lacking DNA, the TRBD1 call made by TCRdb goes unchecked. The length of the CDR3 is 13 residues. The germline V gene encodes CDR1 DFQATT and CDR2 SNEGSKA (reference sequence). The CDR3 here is CSARQGANQPQHF.

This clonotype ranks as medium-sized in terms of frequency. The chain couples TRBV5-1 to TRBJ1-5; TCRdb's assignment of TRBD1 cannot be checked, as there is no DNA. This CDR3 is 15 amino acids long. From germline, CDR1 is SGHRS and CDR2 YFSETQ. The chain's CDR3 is CASSQGGQSNQPQHF.

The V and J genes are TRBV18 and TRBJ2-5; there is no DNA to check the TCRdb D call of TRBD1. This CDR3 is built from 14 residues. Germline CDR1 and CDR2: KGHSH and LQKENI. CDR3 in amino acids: CASSPPGTTRTQYF.

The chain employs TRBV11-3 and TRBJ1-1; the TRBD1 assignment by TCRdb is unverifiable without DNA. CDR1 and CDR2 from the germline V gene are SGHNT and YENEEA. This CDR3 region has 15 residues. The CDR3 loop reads CASSRFTGLNTEAFF.

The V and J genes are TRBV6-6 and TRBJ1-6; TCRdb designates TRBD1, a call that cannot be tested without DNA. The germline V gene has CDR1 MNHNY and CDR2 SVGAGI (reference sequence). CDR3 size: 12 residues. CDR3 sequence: CASRGANSPLHF.

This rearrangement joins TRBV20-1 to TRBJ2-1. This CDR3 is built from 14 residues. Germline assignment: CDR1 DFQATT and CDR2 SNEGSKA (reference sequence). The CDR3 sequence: CSASSNKGSNEQFF.

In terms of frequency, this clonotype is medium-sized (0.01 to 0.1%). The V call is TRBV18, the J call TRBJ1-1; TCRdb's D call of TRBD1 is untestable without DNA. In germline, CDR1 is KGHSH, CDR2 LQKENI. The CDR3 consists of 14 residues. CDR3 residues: CASSRTALDTEAFF.

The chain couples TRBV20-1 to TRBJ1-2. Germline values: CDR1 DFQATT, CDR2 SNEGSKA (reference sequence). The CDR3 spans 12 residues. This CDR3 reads CSAIRAEYGYTF.

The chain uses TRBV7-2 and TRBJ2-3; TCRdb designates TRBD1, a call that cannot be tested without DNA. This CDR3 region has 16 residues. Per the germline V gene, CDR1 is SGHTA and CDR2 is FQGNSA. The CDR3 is CASSLASGTSTDTQYF.

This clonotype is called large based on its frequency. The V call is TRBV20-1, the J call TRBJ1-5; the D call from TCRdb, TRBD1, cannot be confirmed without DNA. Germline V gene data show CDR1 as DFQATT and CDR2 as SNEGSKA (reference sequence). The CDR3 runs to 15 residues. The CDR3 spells CSARVSDRGNQPQHF.

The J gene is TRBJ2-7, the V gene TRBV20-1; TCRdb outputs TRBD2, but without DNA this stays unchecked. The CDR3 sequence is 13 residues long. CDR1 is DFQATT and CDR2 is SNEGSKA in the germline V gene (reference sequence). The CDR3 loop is CSASGGLAYEQYF.

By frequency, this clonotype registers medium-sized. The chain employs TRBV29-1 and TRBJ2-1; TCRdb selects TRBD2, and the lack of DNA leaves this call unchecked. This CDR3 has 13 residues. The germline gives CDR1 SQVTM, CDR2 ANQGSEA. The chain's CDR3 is CSVESGRAYEQFF.

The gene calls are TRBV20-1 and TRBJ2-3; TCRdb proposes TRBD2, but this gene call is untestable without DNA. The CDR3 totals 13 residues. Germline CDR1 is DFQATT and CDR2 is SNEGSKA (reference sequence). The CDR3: CSASGRNTDTQYF.

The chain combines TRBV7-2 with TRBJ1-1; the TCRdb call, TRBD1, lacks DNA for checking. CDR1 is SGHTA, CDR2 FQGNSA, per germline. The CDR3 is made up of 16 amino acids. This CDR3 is CASSSRQGAMNTEAFF.

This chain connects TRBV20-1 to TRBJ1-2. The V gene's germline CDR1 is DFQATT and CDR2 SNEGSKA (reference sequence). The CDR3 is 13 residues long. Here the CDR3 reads CSARERMVYGYTF.

CDR3 loop: CSARDYRSGTGGAEQFF. The gene calls are TRBV20-1 and TRBJ2-1; without DNA, the TCRdb call of TRBD2 cannot be checked. The CDR3 sequence is 17 residues long. The germline gives CDR1 DFQATT, CDR2 SNEGSKA (reference sequence).

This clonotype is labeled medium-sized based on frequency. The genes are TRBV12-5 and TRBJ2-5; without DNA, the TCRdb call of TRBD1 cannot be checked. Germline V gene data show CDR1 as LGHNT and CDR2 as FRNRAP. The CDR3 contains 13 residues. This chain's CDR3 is CASGPDSLETQYF. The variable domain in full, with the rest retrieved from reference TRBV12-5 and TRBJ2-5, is DARVTQTPRHKVTEMGQEVTMRCQPILGHNTVFWYRQTMMQGLELLAYFRNRAPLDDSGMPKDRFSAEMPDATLATLKIQPSEPRDSAVYFCASGPDSLETQYFGPGTRLLVL.

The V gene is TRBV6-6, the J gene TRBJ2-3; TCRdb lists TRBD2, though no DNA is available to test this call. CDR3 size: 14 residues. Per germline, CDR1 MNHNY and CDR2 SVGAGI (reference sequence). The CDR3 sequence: CASRLVLGTDTQYF.

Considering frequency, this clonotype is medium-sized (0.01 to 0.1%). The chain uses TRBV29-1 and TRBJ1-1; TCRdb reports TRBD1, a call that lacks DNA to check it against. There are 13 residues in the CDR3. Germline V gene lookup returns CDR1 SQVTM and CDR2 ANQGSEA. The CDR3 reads CSVRQPLLTEAFF.

CDR3 sequence: CASSLGQGSSYEQYF. The chain has TRBV4-3 and TRBJ2-7; TCRdb reports TRBD1, a call that lacks DNA to check it against. Per germline, CDR1 LGHNA and CDR2 YSLEER. The CDR3 runs to 15 residues.

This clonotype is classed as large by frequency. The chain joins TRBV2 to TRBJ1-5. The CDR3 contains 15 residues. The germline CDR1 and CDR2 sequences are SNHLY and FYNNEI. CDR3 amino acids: CASSEARVNNQPQHF.

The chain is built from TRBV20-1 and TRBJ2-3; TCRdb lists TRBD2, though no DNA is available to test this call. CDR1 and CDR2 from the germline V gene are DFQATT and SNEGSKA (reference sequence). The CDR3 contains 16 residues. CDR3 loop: CSAKSLAGERTDTQYF.

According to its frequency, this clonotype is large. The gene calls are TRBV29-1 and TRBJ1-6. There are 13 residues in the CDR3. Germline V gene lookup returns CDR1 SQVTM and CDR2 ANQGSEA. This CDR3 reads CSVGERYNSPLHF.

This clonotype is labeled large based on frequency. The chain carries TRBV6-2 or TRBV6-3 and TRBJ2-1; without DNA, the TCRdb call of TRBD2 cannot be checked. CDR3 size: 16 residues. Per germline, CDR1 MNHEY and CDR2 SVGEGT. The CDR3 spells CASSYTGLAGGYEQFF.

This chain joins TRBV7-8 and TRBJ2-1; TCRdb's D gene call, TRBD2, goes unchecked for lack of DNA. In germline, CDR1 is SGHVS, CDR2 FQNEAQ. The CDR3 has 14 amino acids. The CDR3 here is CASSLIARDNEQFF.